The rows below give T cell receptor beta chains drawn from one sample of a study of T cell repertoires in cytomegalovirus infection. TCRdb used MiXCR to reprocess the reads, holding one entry per CDR3 protein. The table includes about 98,000 distinct CDR3 sequences, approximately 15% detected once. The sample was PBMCs. Receptors originate from a human donor in good health (CMV status not recorded). Some clones in this sample may be carry-over from other donors' samples. CDR3s include the opening cysteine and the closing phenylalanine or tryptophan. A D gene is named only where the DNA matches it firmly. The size field is filled for only some rows; it gives once, few, many or a size class.

cdr3_length: 14; v_call: TRBV12-3/TRBV12-4; clone_size: many; j_call: TRBJ2-7; d_call: NA; cdr3_nt: TGTGCCAGCAAACCGGGACGGTACTCCTACGAGCAGTACTTC; cdr3_aa: CASKPGRYSYEQYF
cdr3_length: 14; v_call: TRBV19; clone_size: few; j_call: TRBJ1-1; d_call: NA; cdr3_nt: TGTGCCAGTAGTGCACATCGACGAGGGACTGAAGCTTTCTTT; cdr3_aa: CASSAHRRGTEAFF
cdr3_length: 12; v_call: TRBV12-3/TRBV12-4; clone_size: NA; j_call: TRBJ2-4; d_call: NA; cdr3_nt: TGTGCCAGCAGCCCCTGGGAGGACATTCAGTACTTC; cdr3_aa: CASSPWEDIQYF
cdr3_length: 14; v_call: TRBV6-6; clone_size: NA; j_call: TRBJ1-1; d_call: NA; cdr3_nt: TGTGCCAGCAGCCTGACAGAGATGAACACTGAAGCTTTCTTT; cdr3_aa: CASSLTEMNTEAFF
cdr3_length: 16; v_call: TRBV5-4; clone_size: NA; j_call: TRBJ2-2; d_call: TRBD1; cdr3_nt: TGTGCCAGCAGCTCCGGACAGGGTTGGAACACCGGGGAGCTGTTTTTT; cdr3_aa: CASSSGQGWNTGELFF
cdr3_length: 13; v_call: TRBV18; clone_size: few; j_call: TRBJ1-1; d_call: NA; cdr3_nt: TGTGCCAGCTCACCGACAGGGAACACTGAAGCTTTCTTT; cdr3_aa: CASSPTGNTEAFF
cdr3_length: 13; v_call: TRBV7-2; clone_size: many; j_call: TRBJ1-1; d_call: NA; cdr3_nt: TGTGCCAGCAGTTACAGTCGGAAAGGGGAAGCTTTCTTT; cdr3_aa: CASSYSRKGEAFF
cdr3_length: 15; v_call: TRBV20-1; clone_size: NA; j_call: TRBJ2-3; d_call: TRBD2; cdr3_nt: TGCAGTGCTCCCACTAGCGGGAGAAACACAGATACGCAGTATTTT; cdr3_aa: CSAPTSGRNTDTQYF
cdr3_length: 13; v_call: TRBV6-5; clone_size: NA; j_call: TRBJ1-2; d_call: NA; cdr3_nt: TGTGCCAGCAGGCTCGGTGCCTACTATGGCTACACCTTC; cdr3_aa: CASRLGAYYGYTF
cdr3_length: 12; v_call: TRBV10-3; clone_size: NA; j_call: TRBJ2-7; d_call: NA; cdr3_nt: TGTGCCATCAGTGGCGACATTTACGAGCAGTACTTC; cdr3_aa: CAISGDIYEQYF
cdr3_length: 14; v_call: TRBV19; clone_size: NA; j_call: TRBJ1-4; d_call: TRBD1; cdr3_nt: TGTGCCAGTAGTCAGGGGGCCTACTATGAAAAACTGTTTTTT; cdr3_aa: CASSQGAYYEKLFF
cdr3_length: 17; v_call: TRBV7-2; clone_size: many; j_call: TRBJ2-1; d_call: NA; cdr3_nt: TGTGCCAGCAGCCAATCATCTGGGTCTAGCTCCTACAATGAGCAGTTCTTC; cdr3_aa: CASSQSSGSSSYNEQFF
cdr3_length: 14; v_call: TRBV19; clone_size: few; j_call: TRBJ2-3; d_call: NA; cdr3_nt: TGTGCCAGTAGTATAACGAGAATCACAGATACGCAGTATTTT; cdr3_aa: CASSITRITDTQYF
cdr3_length: 17; v_call: TRBV6-2/TRBV6-3; clone_size: NA; j_call: TRBJ1-1; d_call: NA; cdr3_nt: TGTGCCAGCAGCGAGCCCCCGTACAGGGTCCAAAACACTGAAGCTTTCTTT; cdr3_aa: CASSEPPYRVQNTEAFF
cdr3_length: 17; v_call: TRBV6-6; clone_size: NA; j_call: TRBJ1-1; d_call: NA; cdr3_nt: TGTGCCAGCACCCTCCTTCCGGGGGGGGCGGATTTTGCTGAAGCTTTCTTT; cdr3_aa: CASTLLPGGADFAEAFF
cdr3_length: 15; v_call: TRBV12-3/TRBV12-4; clone_size: many; j_call: TRBJ1-4; d_call: NA; cdr3_nt: TGTGCCAGCGGTCGAATTGTAGGGGCAGGGGAAAAACTGTTTTTT; cdr3_aa: CASGRIVGAGEKLFF
cdr3_length: 13; v_call: TRBV12-3/TRBV12-4; clone_size: few; j_call: TRBJ1-1; d_call: TRBD1; cdr3_nt: TGTGCCAGCACCTCCGACAGGGGCACTGAAGCTTTCTTT; cdr3_aa: CASTSDRGTEAFF
cdr3_length: 14; v_call: TRBV11-2; clone_size: many; j_call: TRBJ1-3; d_call: NA; cdr3_nt: TGTGCCAGCAGCTTGTTTGGCTCTGGAAACACCATATATTTT; cdr3_aa: CASSLFGSGNTIYF
cdr3_length: 11; v_call: TRBV7-2; clone_size: many; j_call: TRBJ2-5; d_call: NA; cdr3_nt: TGTGCCAGCAGCTGGTGGGAGACCCAGTACTTC; cdr3_aa: CASSWWETQYF
cdr3_length: 13; v_call: TRBV4-1; clone_size: NA; j_call: TRBJ1-3; d_call: NA; cdr3_nt: TGCGCCAGCAGCCAAGTTACTGGAAACACCATATATTTT; cdr3_aa: CASSQVTGNTIYF
cdr3_length: 15; v_call: TRBV7-2; clone_size: many; j_call: TRBJ2-1; d_call: NA; cdr3_nt: TGTGCCAGCAGCCCTTCTTCTATTTCCTACAATGAGCAGTTCTTC; cdr3_aa: CASSPSSISYNEQFF
cdr3_length: 16; v_call: TRBV28; clone_size: NA; j_call: TRBJ1-2; d_call: NA; cdr3_nt: TGTGCCAGCAGTTTTTTCGGGGCAGGTGGGGAGTATGGCTACACCTTC; cdr3_aa: CASSFFGAGGEYGYTF
cdr3_length: 17; v_call: TRBV9; clone_size: few; j_call: TRBJ2-6; d_call: NA; cdr3_nt: TGTGCCAGCAGCGTAGGCAGGGCCTGGGCTGGGGCCAACGTCCTGACTTTC; cdr3_aa: CASSVGRAWAGANVLTF
cdr3_length: 11; v_call: TRBV7-2; clone_size: many; j_call: TRBJ1-2; d_call: NA; cdr3_nt: TGTGCCAGCTGGCACACGGGCGGCTACACCTTC; cdr3_aa: CASWHTGGYTF
cdr3_length: 14; v_call: TRBV12-5; clone_size: many; j_call: TRBJ1-4; d_call: NA; cdr3_nt: TGTGCTAGTGGGCAGGAATTTTTTAATGAAAAACTGTTTTTT; cdr3_aa: CASGQEFFNEKLFF
cdr3_length: 15; v_call: TRBV7-2; clone_size: many; j_call: TRBJ1-5; d_call: NA; cdr3_nt: TGTGCCAGCAGCTTAGGACAGGCCGGCAATCAGCCCCAGCATTTT; cdr3_aa: CASSLGQAGNQPQHF
cdr3_length: 11; v_call: TRBV2; clone_size: many; j_call: TRBJ1-1; d_call: NA; cdr3_nt: TGTGCCAGCAGTTGGAGGACTGAAGCTTTCTTT; cdr3_aa: CASSWRTEAFF
cdr3_length: 12; v_call: TRBV7-2; clone_size: many; j_call: TRBJ2-2; d_call: NA; cdr3_nt: TGTGCCAGCAGCTTTCGAGAAAGGGAGCTGTTTTTT; cdr3_aa: CASSFRERELFF
cdr3_length: 13; v_call: TRBV28; clone_size: NA; j_call: TRBJ2-2; d_call: NA; cdr3_nt: TGTGCCAGCAGTTTATATCCCAACGGGGAGCTGTTTTTT; cdr3_aa: CASSLYPNGELFF
cdr3_length: 13; v_call: TRBV4-1; clone_size: NA; j_call: TRBJ1-1; d_call: NA; cdr3_nt: TGCGCCAGCAGCCGGGGGGTTCACACTGAAGCTTTCTTT; cdr3_aa: CASSRGVHTEAFF
cdr3_length: 22; v_call: TRBV7-9; clone_size: few; j_call: TRBJ2-1; d_call: TRBD2; cdr3_nt: TGTGCCAGCAGCTCCCACCTTACTAGCGGGGGGCCTTACCCACAACGACACAATGAGCAGTTCTTC; cdr3_aa: CASSSHLTSGGPYPQRHNEQFF
cdr3_length: 13; v_call: TRBV7-2; clone_size: many; j_call: TRBJ1-2; d_call: NA; cdr3_nt: TGTGCCAGCAGCTTAAATTCCGGGGATGGCTACACCTTC; cdr3_aa: CASSLNSGDGYTF
cdr3_length: 13; v_call: TRBV7-3; clone_size: NA; j_call: TRBJ2-5; d_call: TRBD2; cdr3_nt: TGTGCCAGCAGCACCTCGGGGGGAGAGACCCAGTACTTC; cdr3_aa: CASSTSGGETQYF
cdr3_length: 15; v_call: TRBV7-2; clone_size: NA; j_call: TRBJ1-5; d_call: NA; cdr3_nt: TGTGCCAGCAGGCTTCGGGCGGCCCCGGATCAGCCCCAGCATTTT; cdr3_aa: CASRLRAAPDQPQHF
cdr3_length: 16; v_call: TRBV7-2; clone_size: NA; j_call: TRBJ2-7; d_call: TRBD2; cdr3_nt: TGTGCCAGCAGCCGGTCCCGGGGGCGGGGGGCGGGTGAGCAGTACTTC; cdr3_aa: CASSRSRGRGAGEQYF
cdr3_length: 14; v_call: TRBV10-3; clone_size: many; j_call: TRBJ2-3; d_call: NA; cdr3_nt: TGTGCCATCAGTGAGACTACTAGCACAGATACGCAGTATTTT; cdr3_aa: CAISETTSTDTQYF
cdr3_length: 15; v_call: TRBV20-1; clone_size: many; j_call: TRBJ1-2; d_call: NA; cdr3_nt: TGCAGTGCTAGGGGGCTTTTAGGGGCTAACTATGGCTACACCTTC; cdr3_aa: CSARGLLGANYGYTF
cdr3_length: 15; v_call: TRBV5-4; clone_size: few; j_call: TRBJ1-2; d_call: NA; cdr3_nt: TGTGCCAGCAGCTTGGACCCAGAGGGTAGCTATGGCTACACCTTC; cdr3_aa: CASSLDPEGSYGYTF
cdr3_length: 11; v_call: TRBV12-5; clone_size: many; j_call: TRBJ2-5; d_call: NA; cdr3_nt: TGTGCTAGTGGTCCTGGAGAGACCCAGTACTTC; cdr3_aa: CASGPGETQYF
cdr3_length: 12; v_call: TRBV6-2/TRBV6-3; clone_size: many; j_call: TRBJ2-1; d_call: NA; cdr3_nt: TGTGCCAGCAGACCCCCCTACAATGAGCAGTTCTTC; cdr3_aa: CASRPPYNEQFF
cdr3_length: 15; v_call: TRBV19; clone_size: once; j_call: TRBJ2-7; d_call: NA; cdr3_nt: TGTGCCAGTAGTCTCGCCGGACAGATAAGTGGGGAGCAGTACTTC; cdr3_aa: CASSLAGQISGEQYF
cdr3_length: 16; v_call: TRBV19; clone_size: many; j_call: TRBJ2-1; d_call: NA; cdr3_nt: TGTGCCAGTAGTAAGAAAAGAGACCCCTCGGGCAATGAGCAGTTCTTC; cdr3_aa: CASSKKRDPSGNEQFF
cdr3_length: 15; v_call: TRBV7-9; clone_size: many; j_call: TRBJ1-3; d_call: NA; cdr3_nt: TGTGCCAGCAGCGTCCCTATCGGCTCTGGAAACACCATATATTTT; cdr3_aa: CASSVPIGSGNTIYF
cdr3_length: 14; v_call: TRBV12-3/TRBV12-4; clone_size: many; j_call: TRBJ1-4; d_call: TRBD1; cdr3_nt: TGTGCCAGCAGTTTAGCGGGGACAGATGAAAAACTGTTTTTT; cdr3_aa: CASSLAGTDEKLFF
cdr3_length: 15; v_call: TRBV29-1; clone_size: few; j_call: TRBJ1-1; d_call: TRBD1; cdr3_nt: TGCAGCGCCTGGAGGGGACAGGGCTTGAGCACTGAAGCTTTCTTT; cdr3_aa: CSAWRGQGLSTEAFF
cdr3_length: 13; v_call: TRBV6-1; clone_size: few; j_call: TRBJ2-7; d_call: NA; cdr3_nt: TGTGCCAGCAGTGAAACGGAACCCTACGAGCAGTACTTC; cdr3_aa: CASSETEPYEQYF